This record covers a single T cell receptor beta chain. The study drew participants aged about 18 to 95 years from approximately 23 US areas. Trimming pared 3 bases from V and 5 bases from J, leaving 8 bases between. This CDR3 contains 13 residues. The germline CDR1 and CDR2 sequences are SGHNT and YENEEA. This sample was taken from a study of blood T cell repertoires in COVID-19. Study overall: Collection of acute and convalescent COVID-19 samples took place in the United States, Italy and Spain. Sample material is recorded as cDNA or gDNA derived from T cells, B-cell-depleted T cells, or PBMCs.

Original processing methods: Researchers report that nucleated cell counts were estimated from reference gene primer amplification. Method: immunoSEQ multiplex PCR; TCRdb's copy keeps in-frame clones and lacks some. The V and J calls and clone size were taken over from that table, and D and trimming were inferred from the DNA. Of 150,000 or so clones in the sample, less than 90% were seen once. This TCR was sampled from a woman aged 50 to 60 who had recovered from COVID-19. The chain uses TRBV11-3 and TRBJ2-1, with a tentative D call TRBD1 (5 bases). Sequenced input: PBMCs or T cells enriched from blood (not recorded which). The CDR3: CASSLTVDNEQFF. CDR3 in DNA: TGTGCCAGCAGCTTGACAGTCGACAATGAGCAGTTCTTC.